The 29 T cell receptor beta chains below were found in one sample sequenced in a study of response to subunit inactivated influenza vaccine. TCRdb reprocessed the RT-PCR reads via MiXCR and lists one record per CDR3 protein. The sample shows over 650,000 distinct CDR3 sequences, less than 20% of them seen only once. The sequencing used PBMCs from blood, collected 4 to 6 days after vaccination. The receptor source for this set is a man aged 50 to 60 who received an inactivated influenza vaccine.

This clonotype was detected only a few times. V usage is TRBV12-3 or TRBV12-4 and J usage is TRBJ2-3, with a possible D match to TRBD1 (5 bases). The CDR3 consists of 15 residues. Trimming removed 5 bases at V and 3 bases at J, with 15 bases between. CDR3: CASSAIDSGTDTQYF. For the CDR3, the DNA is TGTGCCAGCAGTGCGATAGACAGTGGGACAGATACGCAGTATTTT.

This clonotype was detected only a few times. The CDR3 nucleotides read TGTGCCAGCAGTTACACCCTAGGCCCCCAGTTTGAAGCTTTCTTT. It specifies CASSYTLGPQFEAFF. J is TRBJ1-1 and V is TRBV6-5; D not certain. Germline CDR1 reads MNHEY; CDR2 reads SVGAGI. With 2 bases removed from V and 7 bases from J, the gap between germline ends came to 17 bases. The CDR3 extends over 15 amino acids.

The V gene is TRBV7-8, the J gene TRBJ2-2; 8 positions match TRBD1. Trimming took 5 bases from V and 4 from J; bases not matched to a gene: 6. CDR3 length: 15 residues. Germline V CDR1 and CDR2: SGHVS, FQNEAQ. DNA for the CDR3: TGTGCCAGCAGCATGGACAGGGTGGGCACCGGGGAGCTGTTTTTT. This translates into CASSMDRVGTGELFF.

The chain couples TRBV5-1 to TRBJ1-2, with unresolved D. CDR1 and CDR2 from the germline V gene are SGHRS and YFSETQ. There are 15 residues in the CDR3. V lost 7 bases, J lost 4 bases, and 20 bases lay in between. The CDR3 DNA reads TGCGCCAGCGCCCTGGCGAAACCCTTCCCCTATGGCTACACCTTC. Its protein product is CASALAKPFPYGYTF.

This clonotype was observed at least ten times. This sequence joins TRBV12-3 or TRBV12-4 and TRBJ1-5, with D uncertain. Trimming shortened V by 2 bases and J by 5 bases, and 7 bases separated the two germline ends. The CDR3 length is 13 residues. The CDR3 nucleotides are TGTGCCAGCAGTTTACCCCTGGATCAGCCCCAGCATTTT. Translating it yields CASSLPLDQPQHF.

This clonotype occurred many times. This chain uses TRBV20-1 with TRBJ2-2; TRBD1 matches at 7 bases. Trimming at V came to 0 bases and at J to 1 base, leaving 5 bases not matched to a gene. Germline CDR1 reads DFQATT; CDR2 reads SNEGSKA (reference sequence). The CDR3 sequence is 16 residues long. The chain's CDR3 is CSARDLGQENTGELFF. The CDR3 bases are TGCAGTGCTAGAGATCTAGGACAGGAGAACACCGGGGAGCTGTTTTTT.

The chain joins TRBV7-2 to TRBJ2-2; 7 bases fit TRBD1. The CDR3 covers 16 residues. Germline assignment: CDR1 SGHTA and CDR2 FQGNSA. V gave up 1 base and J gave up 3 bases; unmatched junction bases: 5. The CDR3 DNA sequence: TGTGCCAGCAGCTTAGACTCTGGGACAGACACCGGGGAGCTGTTTTTT. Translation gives CASSLDSGTDTGELFF.

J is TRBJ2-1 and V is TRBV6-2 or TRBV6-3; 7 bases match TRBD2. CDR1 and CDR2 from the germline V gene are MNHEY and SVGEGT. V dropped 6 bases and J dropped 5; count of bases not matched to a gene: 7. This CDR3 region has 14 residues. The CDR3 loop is CASRERGGNNEQFF. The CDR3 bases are TGTGCCAGCAGGGAGCGGGGAGGAAACAATGAGCAGTTCTTC.

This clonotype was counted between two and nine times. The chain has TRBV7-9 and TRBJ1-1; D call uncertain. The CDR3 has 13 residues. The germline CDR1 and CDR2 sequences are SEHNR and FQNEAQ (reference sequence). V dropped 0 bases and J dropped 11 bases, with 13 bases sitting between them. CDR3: CASSLAGGMGAFF. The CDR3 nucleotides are TGTGCCAGCAGCTTAGCAGGCGGGATGGGGGCTTTCTTT.

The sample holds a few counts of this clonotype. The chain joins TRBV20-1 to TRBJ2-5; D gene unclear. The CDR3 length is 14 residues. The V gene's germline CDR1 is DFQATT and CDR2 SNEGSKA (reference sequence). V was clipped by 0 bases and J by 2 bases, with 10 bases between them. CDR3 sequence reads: CSAREAARQETQYF. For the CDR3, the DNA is TGCAGTGCTAGAGAGGCGGCCCGGCAAGAGACCCAGTACTTC.

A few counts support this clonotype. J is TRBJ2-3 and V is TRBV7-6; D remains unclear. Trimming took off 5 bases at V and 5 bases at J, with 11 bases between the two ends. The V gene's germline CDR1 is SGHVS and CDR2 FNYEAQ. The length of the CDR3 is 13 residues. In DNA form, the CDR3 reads TGTGCCAGCAGCGCCCTAGGGATAGATACGCAGTATTTT. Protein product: CASSALGIDTQYF. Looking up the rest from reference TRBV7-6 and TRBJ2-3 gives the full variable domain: GAGVSQSPRYKVTKRGQDVALRCDPISGHVSLYWYRQALGQGPEFLTYFNYEAQQDKSGLPNDRFSAERPEGSISTLTIQRTEQRDSAMYRCASSALGIDTQYFGPGTRLTVL.

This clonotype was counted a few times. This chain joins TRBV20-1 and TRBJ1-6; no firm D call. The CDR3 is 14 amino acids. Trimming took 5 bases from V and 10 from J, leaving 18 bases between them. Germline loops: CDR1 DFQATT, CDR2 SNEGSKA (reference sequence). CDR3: CSARKRVPGSPLHF. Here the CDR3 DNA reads TGCAGTGCTCGAAAAAGGGTTCCGGGCTCACCCCTCCACTTT.

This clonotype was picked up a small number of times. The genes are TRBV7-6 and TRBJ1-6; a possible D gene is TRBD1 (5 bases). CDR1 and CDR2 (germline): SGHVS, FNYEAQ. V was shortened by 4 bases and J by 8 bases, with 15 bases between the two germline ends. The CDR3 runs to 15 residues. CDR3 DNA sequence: TGTGCCAGCAGCTCAGACAGTTCTCCCTATTCACCCCTCCACTTT. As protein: CASSSDSSPYSPLHF.

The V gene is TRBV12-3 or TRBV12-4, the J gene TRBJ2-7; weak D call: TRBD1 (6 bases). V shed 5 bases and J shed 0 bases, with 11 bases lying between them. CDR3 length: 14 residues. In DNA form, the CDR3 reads TGTGCCAGCAGTCAACAGGGAATCTCCTACGAGCAGTACTTC. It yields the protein CASSQQGISYEQYF.

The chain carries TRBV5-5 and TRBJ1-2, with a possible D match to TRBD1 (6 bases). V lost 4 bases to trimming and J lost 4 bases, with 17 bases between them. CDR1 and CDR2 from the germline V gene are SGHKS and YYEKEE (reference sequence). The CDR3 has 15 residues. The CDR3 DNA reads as TGTGCCAGCAGCCGAGGGAGCGACAGGACCTATGGCTACACCTTC. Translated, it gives CASSRGSDRTYGYTF.

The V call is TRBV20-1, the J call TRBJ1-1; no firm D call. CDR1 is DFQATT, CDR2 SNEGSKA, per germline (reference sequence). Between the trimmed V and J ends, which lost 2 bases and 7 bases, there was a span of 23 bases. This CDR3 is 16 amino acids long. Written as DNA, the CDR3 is TGCAGTGCTAGAACAAAAGCACTTTCGATGACTAGTGAAGCTTTCTTT. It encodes CSARTKALSMTSEAFF.

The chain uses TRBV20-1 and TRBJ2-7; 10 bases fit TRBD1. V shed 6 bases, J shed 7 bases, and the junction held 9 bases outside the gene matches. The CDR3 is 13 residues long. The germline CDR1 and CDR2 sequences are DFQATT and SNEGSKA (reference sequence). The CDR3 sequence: CSAGTGVAREQYF. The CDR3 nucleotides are TGCAGTGCCGGGACAGGGGTTGCTCGGGAGCAGTACTTC.

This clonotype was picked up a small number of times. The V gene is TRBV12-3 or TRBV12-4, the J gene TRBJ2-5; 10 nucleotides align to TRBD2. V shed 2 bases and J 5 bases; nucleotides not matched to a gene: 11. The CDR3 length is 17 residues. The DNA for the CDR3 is TGTGCCAGCAGTTTAAGCCTAGCGGGAGCGCCGACCGAGACCCAGTACTTC. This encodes CASSLSLAGAPTETQYF.

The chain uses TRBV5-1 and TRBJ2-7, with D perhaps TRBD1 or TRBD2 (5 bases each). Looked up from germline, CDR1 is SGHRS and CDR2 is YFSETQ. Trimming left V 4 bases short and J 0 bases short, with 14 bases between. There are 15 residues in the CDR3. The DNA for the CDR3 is TGCGCCAGCAGCCCAGGACACCGGGACTCCTACGAGCAGTACTTC. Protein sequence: CASSPGHRDSYEQYF.

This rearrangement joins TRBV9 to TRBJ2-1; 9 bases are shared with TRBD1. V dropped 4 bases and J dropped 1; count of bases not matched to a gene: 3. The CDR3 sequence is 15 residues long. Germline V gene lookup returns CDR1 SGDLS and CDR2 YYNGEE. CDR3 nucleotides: TGTGCCAGCAGCCGACAGGGGGAATCCTACAATGAGCAGTTCTTC. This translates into CASSRQGESYNEQFF.

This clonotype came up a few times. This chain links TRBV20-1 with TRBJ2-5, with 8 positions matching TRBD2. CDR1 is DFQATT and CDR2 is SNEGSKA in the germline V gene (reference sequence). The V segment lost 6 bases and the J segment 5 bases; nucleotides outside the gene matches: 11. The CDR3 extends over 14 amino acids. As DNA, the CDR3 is TGCAGTGCGATCACTAGCGGATTCGGGGAGACCCAGTACTTC. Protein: CSAITSGFGETQYF.

The CDR3 bases are TGCGCCAGCAGCCAAGATGTTATTGTCGAGACCCAGTACTTC. This codes for CASSQDVIVETQYF. J is TRBJ2-5 and V is TRBV4-3; D is ambiguous. This CDR3 comprises 14 residues. The germline V gene encodes CDR1 LGHNA and CDR2 YSLEER. Trimming cost V 0 bases and J 5 bases, with 10 bases left between them.

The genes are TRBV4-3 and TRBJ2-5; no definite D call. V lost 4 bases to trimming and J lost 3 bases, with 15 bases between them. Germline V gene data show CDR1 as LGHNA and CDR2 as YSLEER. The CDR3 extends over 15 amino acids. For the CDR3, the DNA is TGCGCCAGCAGCCCCCTTCCCGACGGCAAAGAGACCCAGTACTTC. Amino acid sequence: CASSPLPDGKETQYF.

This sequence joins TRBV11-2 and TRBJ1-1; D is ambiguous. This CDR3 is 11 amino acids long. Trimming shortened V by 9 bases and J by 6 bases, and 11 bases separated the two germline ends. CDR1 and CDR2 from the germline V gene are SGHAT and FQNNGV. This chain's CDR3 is CASMGFSEAFF. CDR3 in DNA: TGTGCCAGTATGGGGTTTTCTGAAGCTTTCTTT.

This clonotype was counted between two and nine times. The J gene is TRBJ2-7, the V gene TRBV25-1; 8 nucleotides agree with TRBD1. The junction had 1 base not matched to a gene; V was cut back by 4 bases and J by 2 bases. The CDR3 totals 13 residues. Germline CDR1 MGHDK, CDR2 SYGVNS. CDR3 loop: CASSVTGAYEQYF. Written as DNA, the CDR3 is TGTGCCAGCAGTGTGACAGGGGCCTACGAGCAGTACTTC.

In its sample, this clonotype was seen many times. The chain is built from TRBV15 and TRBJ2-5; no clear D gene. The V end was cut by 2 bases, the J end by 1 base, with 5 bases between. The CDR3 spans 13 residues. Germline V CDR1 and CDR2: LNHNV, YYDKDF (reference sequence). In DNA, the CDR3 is TGTGCCACCAGCAGATCGTTCCAAGAGACCCAGTACTTC. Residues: CATSRSFQETQYF.

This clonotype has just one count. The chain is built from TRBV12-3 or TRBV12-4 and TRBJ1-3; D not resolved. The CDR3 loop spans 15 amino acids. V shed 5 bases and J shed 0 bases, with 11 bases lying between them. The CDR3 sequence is CASSTSTRSGNTIYF. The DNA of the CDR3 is TGTGCCAGCAGTACCAGCACCCGCTCTGGAAACACCATATATTTT.

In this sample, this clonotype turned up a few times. The CDR3 loop is CASSLEVLQETQYF. The CDR3 nucleotides read TGCGCCAGCAGCTTGGAGGTACTCCAAGAGACCCAGTACTTC. This chain uses TRBV5-1 with TRBJ2-5; unclear D gene. Germline CDR1 and CDR2: SGHRS and YFSETQ. Trimming removed 0 bases at V and 1 base at J, with 7 bases between. The CDR3 is 14 amino acids.

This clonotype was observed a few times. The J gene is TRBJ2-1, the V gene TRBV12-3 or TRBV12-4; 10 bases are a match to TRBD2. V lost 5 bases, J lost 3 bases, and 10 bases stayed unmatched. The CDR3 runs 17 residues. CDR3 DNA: TGTGCCAGCAGTCCCGGTGGGCTAGCGGGGGACTACAATGAGCAGTTCTTC. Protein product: CASSPGGLAGDYNEQFF.